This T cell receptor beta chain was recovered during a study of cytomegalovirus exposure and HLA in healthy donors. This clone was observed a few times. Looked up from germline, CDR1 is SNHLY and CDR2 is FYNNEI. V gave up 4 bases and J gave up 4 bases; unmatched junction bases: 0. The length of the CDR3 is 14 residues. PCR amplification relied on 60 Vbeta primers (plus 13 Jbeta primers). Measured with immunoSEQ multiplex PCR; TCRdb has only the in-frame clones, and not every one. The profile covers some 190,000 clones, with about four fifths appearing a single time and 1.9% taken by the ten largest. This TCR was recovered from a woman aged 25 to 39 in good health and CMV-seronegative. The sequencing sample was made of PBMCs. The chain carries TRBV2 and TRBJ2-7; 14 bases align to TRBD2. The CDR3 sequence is CASSGTSGGYEQYF. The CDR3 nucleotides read TGTGCCAGCAGTGGGACTAGCGGGGGGTACGAGCAGTACTTC.